The 4 T cell receptor beta chains below come from one sample, sequenced in a study of CD8+ T cells in alopecia areata. RNA was extracted and reverse transcribed into cDNA as the sequencing template. The assay was immunoSEQ multiplex PCR, and TCRdb's table has in-frame clones only and misses some. The sample contains about 180,000 clones, over 55% of which appear only once. The starting material was CD4+ T cells sorted from blood, obtained at week 0. The receptors originated from a human donor with alopecia areata.

The chain uses TRBV4-2 and TRBJ2-1; TRBD2 agrees at 13 bases. With 4 bases clipped from V and 5 bases from J, the junction kept 5 bases outside the gene matches. CDR1 is LGHNA and CDR2 is YNFKEQ in the germline V gene. The CDR3 totals 16 residues. In DNA, the CDR3 is TGTGCCAGCAGCCGAGGACTAGCGGGGGATAACAATGAGCAGTTCTTC. Its translation: CASSRGLAGDNNEQFF.

The V and J genes are TRBV10-3 and TRBJ2-7; perhaps TRBD1 as D (5 bases). V was pared by 0 bases and J by 6 bases, with 15 bases between. This CDR3 is built from 15 residues. Germline CDR1 and CDR2: ENHRY and SYGVKD. The CDR3 DNA reads TGTGCCATCAGTGAGTCAGTCCAGGGATGGGGCGAGCAGTACTTC. Encoded protein: CAISESVQGWGEQYF.

The CDR3 bases are TGTGCCTGGAGTGTATACCAGGGTAGCTATGGCTACACCTTC. Residues: CAWSVYQGSYGYTF. V is TRBV30 and J is TRBJ1-2, with D possibly being TRBD1 (5 bases). Trimming took 0 bases from V and 4 from J, leaving 12 bases between them. The CDR3 covers 14 residues. Germline-derived CDR1 and CDR2 are GTSNPN and SVGIG (reference sequence).

As concerns this clone: The same CDR3 arises from other DNA sequences in this sample as well. The genes are TRBV30 and TRBJ1-2, with 7 bases identical to TRBD1. Trimming removed 2 bases from V and 7 bases from J; junction bases left unmatched: 4. The germline V gene has CDR1 GTSNPN and CDR2 SVGIG (reference sequence). CDR3 size: 12 residues. The CDR3 DNA reads TGTGCCTGGAGTCCCACAGGGGTTGGCTACACCTTC. This translates into CAWSPTGVGYTF.